The entry below gives a single T cell receptor (beta chain) sequence along with its context. The antigen remains unidentified. TCR cDNA, made by 5'RACE template switching, carried an added universal primer site and UMIs. TCRdb reprocessed the 5' RACE reads via MiXCR and lists one record per CDR3 protein. The sample includes over 300,000 distinct CDR3 sequences, 4.1% of them seen just once. These data are taken from a study of T cells after yellow fever vaccination. Study conclusions and caveats: Among primary-vaccination clones, most reappeared after the booster, at about 95% for CD4 and roughly 88% for CD8. A weaker but faster secondary response was observed, peaking on day 5 versus 15.

Trimming took off 3 bases at V and 8 bases at J, with 11 bases between the two ends. The germline V gene encodes CDR1 SGHVS and CDR2 FQNEAQ. The CDR3 is made up of 14 amino acids. The chain recombines TRBV7-8 with TRBJ1-6, with a tentative D call TRBD1 (5 bases). This receptor was identified in a man between 18 and 29 years old who received the YFV17D yellow fever vaccine. The sample consisted of PBMCs, taken 5 days after the yellow fever booster vaccination. The CDR3 coding sequence is TGTGCCAGCAGCTTCACCAGGGTCGATTCACCCCTCCACTTT. This encodes CASSFTRVDSPLHF.